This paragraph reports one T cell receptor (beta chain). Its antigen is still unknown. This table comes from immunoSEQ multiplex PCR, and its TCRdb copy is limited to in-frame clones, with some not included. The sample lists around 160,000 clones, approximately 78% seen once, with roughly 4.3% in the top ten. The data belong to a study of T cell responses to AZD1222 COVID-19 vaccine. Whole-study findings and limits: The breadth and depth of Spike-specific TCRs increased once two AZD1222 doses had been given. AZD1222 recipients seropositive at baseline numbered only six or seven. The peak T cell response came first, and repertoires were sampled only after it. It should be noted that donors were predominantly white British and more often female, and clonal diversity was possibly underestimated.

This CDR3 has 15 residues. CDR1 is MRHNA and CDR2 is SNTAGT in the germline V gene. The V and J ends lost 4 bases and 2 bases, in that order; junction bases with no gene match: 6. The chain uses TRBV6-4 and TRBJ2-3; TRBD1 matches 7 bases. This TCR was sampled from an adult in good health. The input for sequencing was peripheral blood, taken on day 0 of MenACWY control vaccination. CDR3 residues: CASSVTGTDTDTQYF. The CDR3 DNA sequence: TGTGCCAGCAGTGTGACCGGGACAGACACAGATACGCAGTATTTT.